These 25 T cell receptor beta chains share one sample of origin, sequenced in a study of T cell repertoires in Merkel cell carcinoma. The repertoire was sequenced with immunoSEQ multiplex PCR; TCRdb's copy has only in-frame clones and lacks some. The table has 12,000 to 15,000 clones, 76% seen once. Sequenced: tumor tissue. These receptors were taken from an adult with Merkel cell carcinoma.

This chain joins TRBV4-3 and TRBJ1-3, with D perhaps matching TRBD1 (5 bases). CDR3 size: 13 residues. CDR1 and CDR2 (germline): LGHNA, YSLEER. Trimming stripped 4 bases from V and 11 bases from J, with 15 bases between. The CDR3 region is CASSPQLGDSIYF. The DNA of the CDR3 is TGCGCCAGCAGCCCCCAGCTGGGGGACTCCATATATTTT.

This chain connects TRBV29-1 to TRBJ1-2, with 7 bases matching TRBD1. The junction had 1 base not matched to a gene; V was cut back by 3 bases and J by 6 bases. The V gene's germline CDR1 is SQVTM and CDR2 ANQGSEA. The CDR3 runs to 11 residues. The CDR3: CSVDGQDGYTF. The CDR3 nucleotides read TGCAGCGTTGACGGACAGGATGGCTACACCTTC.

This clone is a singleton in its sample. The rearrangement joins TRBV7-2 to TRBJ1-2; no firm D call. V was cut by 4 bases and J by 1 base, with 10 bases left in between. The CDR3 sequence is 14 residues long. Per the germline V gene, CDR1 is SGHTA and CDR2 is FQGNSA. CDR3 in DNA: TGTGCCAGCAGCTCCTTTCCGCGTAACTATGGCTACACCTTC. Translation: CASSSFPRNYGYTF.

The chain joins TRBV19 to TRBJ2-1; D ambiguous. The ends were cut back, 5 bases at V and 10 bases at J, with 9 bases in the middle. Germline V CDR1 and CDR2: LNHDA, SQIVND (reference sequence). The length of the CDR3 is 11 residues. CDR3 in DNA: TGTGCCAGTAGTGCCCGGACGGAGCAGTTCTTC. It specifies CASSARTEQFF.

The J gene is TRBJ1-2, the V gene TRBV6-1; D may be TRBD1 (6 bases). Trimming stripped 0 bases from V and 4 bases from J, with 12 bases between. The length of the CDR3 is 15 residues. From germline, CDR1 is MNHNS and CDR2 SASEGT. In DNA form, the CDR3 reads TGTGCCAGCAGTGAAGCGCCGGGGGCAATCTATGGCTACACCTTC. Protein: CASSEAPGAIYGYTF.

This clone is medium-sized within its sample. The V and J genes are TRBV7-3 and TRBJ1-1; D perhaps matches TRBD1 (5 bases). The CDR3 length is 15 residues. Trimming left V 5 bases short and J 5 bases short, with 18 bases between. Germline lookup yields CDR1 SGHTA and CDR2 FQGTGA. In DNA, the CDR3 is TGTGCCAGCAGCCGCGGAGGGGTAGGACGGACTGAAGCTTTCTTT. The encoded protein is CASSRGGVGRTEAFF.

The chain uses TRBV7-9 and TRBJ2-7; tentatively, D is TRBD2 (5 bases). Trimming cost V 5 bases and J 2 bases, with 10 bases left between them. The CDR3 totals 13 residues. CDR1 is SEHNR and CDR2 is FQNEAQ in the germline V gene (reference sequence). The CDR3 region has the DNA TGTGCCAGCAGCCCCCCGGGGACCTACGAGCAGTACTTC. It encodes CASSPPGTYEQYF.

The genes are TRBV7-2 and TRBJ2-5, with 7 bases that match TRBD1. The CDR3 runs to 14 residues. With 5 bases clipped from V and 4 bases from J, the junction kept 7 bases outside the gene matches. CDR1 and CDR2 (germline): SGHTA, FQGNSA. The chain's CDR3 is CASSKDRALETQYF. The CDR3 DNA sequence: TGTGCCAGCAGCAAAGACAGGGCCTTAGAGACCCAGTACTTC.

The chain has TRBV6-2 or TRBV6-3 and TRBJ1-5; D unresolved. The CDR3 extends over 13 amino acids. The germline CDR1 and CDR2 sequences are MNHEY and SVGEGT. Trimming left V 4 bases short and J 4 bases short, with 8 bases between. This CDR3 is CASSLADNQPQHF. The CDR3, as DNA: TGTGCCAGCAGTTTAGCAGATAATCAGCCCCAGCATTTT.

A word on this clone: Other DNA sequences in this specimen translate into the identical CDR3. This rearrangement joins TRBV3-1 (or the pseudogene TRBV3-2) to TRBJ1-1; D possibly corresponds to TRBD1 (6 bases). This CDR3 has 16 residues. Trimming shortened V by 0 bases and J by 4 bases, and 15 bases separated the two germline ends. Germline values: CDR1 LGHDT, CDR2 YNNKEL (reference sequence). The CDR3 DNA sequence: TGTGCCAGCAGCCAAGATCCGGGGGGGCCGGTCACTGAAGCTTTCTTT. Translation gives CASSQDPGGPVTEAFF.

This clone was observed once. The DNA for the CDR3 is TGCGCCAGCAGCTTGGCAGGGAGGGCTAATGAAAAACTGTTTTTT. Translating it yields CASSLAGRANEKLFF. The chain combines TRBV5-1 with TRBJ1-4; possible D gene TRBD1, 5 bases. The CDR3 has 15 amino acids. Germline CDR1 reads SGHRS; CDR2 reads YFSETQ. Trimming took off 0 bases at V and 3 bases at J, with 9 bases between the two ends.

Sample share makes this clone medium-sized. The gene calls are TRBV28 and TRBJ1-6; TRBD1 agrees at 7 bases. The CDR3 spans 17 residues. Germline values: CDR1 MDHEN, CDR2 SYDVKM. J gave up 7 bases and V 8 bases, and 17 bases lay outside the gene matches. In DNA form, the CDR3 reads TGTGCCAGCCAAAGGGACAGTTCGGGGGTGAGGAATTCACCCCTCCACTTT. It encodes CASQRDSSGVRNSPLHF.

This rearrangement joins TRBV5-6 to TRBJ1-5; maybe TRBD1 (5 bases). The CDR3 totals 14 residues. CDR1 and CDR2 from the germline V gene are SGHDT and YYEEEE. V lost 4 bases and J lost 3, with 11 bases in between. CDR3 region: CASSLTGLNQPQHF. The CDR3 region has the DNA TGTGCCAGCAGCCTGACGGGACTCAATCAGCCCCAGCATTTT.

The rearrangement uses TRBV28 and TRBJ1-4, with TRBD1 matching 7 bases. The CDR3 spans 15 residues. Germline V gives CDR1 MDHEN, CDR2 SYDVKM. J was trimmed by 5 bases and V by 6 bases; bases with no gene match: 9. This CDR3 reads CASRATGAENEKLFF. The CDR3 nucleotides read TGTGCCAGCAGGGCTACAGGGGCGGAAAATGAAAAACTGTTTTTT.

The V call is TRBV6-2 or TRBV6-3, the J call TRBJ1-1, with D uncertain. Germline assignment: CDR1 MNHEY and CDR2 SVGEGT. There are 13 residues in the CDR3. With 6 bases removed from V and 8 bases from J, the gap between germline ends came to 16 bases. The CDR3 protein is CASSLLWAEEAFF. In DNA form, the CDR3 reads TGTGCCAGCAGCCTCTTGTGGGCGGAAGAAGCTTTCTTT.

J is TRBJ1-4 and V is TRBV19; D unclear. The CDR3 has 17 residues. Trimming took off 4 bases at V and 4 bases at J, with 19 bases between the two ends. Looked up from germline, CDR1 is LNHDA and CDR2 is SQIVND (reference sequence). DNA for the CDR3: TGTGCCAGTAGTACGCGGTCGCCTCGCCGGGTTAATGAAAAACTGTTTTTT. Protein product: CASSTRSPRRVNEKLFF. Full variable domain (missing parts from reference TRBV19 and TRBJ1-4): DGGITQSPKYLFRKEGQNVTLSCEQNLNHDAMYWYRQDPGQGLRLIYYSQIVNDFQKGDIAEGYSVSREKKESFPLTVTSAQKNPTAFYLCASSTRSPRRVNEKLFFGSGTQLSVL.

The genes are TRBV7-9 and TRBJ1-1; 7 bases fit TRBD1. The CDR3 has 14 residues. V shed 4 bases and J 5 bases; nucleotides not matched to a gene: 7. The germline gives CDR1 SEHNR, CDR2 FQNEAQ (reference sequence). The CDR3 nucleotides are TGTGCCAGCAGCTCGGGACAGCATAGGACTGAAGCTTTCTTT. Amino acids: CASSSGQHRTEAFF.

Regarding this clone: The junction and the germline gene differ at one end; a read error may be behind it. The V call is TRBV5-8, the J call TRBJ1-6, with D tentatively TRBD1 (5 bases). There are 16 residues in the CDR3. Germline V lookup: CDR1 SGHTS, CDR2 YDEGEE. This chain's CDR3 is CASSLSRRGYHSPLHF. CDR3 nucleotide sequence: TGTGCCAGCAGCTTGTCCAGGAGGGGCTATCATTCACCCCTCCACTTT.

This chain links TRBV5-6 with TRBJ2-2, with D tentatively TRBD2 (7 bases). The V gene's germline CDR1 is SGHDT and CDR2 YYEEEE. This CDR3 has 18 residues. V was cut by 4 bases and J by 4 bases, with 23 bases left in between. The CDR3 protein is CASSPPAGAKPSTGELFF. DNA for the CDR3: TGTGCCAGCAGCCCCCCGGCGGGGGCCAAACCCTCCACCGGGGAGCTGTTTTTT.

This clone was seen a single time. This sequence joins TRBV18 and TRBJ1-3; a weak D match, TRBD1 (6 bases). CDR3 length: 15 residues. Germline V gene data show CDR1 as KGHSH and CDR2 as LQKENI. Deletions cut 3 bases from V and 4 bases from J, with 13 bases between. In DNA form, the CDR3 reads TGTGCCAGCTCACCGTCGGGGGCACGGGGAAACACCATATATTTT. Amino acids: CASSPSGARGNTIYF.

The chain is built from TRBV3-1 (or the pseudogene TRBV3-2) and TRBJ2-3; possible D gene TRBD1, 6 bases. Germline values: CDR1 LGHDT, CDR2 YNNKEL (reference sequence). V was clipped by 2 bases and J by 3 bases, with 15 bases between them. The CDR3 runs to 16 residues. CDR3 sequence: CASSQSLGTFTDTQYF. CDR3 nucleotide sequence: TGTGCCAGCAGCCAATCCCTCGGGACATTTACAGATACGCAGTATTTT.

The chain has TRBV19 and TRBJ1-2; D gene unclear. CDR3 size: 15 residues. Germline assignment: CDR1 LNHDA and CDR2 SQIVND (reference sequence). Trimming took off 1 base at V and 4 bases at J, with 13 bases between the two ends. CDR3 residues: CASSIGEGTAYGYTF. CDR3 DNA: TGTGCCAGTAGTATAGGAGAGGGAACAGCCTATGGCTACACCTTC.

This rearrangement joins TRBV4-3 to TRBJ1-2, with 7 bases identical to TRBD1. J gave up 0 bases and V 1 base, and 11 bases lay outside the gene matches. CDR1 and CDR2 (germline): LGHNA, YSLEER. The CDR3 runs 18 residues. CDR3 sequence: CASSQAELGQNANYGYTF. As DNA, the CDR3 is TGCGCCAGCAGCCAAGCGGAGTTGGGACAGAACGCTAACTATGGCTACACCTTC.

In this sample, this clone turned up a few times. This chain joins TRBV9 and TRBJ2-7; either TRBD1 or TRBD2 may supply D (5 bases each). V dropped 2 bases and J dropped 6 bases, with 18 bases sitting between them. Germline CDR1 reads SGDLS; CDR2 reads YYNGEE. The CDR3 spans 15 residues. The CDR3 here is CASSVLEQSGGEQYF. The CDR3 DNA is TGTGCCAGCAGCGTCCTTGAGCAGTCTGGGGGCGAGCAGTACTTC. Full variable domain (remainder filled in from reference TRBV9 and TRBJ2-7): DSGVTQTPKHLITATGQRVTLRCSPRSGDLSVYWYQQSLDQGLQFLIQYYNGEERAKGNILERFSAQQFPDLHSELNLSSLELGDSALYFCASSVLEQSGGEQYFGPGTRLTVT.

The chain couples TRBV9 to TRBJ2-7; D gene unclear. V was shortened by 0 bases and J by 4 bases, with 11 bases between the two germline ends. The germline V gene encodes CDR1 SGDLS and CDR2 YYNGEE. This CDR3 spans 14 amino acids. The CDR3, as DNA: TGTGCCAGCAGCGTAGGGGAACAGTTTTACGAGCAGTACTTC. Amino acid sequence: CASSVGEQFYEQYF.